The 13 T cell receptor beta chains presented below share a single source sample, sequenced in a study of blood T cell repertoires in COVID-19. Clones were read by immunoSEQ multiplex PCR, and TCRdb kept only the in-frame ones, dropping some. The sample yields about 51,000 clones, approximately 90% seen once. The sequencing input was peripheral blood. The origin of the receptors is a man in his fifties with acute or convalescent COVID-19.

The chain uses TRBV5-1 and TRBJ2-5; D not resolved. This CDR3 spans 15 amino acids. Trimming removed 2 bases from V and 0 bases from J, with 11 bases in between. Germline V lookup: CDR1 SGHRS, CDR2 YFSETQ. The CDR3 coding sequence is TGCGCCAGCAGCTTACCGGGTTCGTACCAAGAGACCCAGTACTTC. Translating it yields CASSLPGSYQETQYF.

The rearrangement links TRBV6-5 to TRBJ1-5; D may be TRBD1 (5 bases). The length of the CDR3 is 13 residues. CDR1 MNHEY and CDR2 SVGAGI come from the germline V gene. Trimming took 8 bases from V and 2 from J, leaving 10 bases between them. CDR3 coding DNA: TGTGCCAGCGCCTCGGGGGGCAATCAGCCCCAGCATTTT. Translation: CASASGGNQPQHF.

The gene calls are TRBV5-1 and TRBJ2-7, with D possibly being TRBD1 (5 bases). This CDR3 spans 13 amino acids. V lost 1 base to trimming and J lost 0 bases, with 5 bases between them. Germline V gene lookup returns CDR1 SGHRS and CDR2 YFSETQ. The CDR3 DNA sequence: TGCGCCAGCAGCTTGACAGGCTCCTACGAGCAGTACTTC. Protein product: CASSLTGSYEQYF.

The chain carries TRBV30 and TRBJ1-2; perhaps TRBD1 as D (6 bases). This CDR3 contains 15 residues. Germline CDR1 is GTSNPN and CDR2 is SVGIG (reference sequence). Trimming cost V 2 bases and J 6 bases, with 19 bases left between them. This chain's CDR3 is CAWSTGFMAGDGYTF. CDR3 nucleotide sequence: TGTGCCTGGAGTACAGGCTTTATGGCAGGGGATGGCTACACCTTC.

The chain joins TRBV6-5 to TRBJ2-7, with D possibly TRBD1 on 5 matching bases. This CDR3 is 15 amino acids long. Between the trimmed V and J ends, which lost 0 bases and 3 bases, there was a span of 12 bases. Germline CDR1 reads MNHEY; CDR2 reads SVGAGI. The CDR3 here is CASSYSIGAHYEQYF. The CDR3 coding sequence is TGTGCCAGCAGTTACTCGATAGGGGCCCACTACGAGCAGTACTTC.

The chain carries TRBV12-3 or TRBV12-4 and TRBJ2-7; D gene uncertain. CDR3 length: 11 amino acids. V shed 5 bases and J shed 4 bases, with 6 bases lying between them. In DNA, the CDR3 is TGTGCCAGCAGTGCCCGGTACGAGCAGTACTTC. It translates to CASSARYEQYF.

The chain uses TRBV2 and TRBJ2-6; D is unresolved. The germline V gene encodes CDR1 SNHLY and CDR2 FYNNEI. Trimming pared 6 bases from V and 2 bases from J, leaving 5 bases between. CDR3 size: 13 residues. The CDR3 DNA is TGTGCCAGCAGCCCAGCTGGGGCCAACGTCCTGACTTTC. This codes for CASSPAGANVLTF.

CDR3 protein: CASSPSEGASANEKLFF. In DNA form, the CDR3 reads TGTGCCAGCTCACCGTCGGAGGGGGCGTCGGCTAATGAAAAACTGTTTTTT. The chain joins TRBV18 to TRBJ1-4, with TRBD1 identical over 7 bases. This CDR3 has 17 amino acids. J was trimmed by 3 bases and V by 3 bases; bases with no gene match: 10. Germline V gene sequence: CDR1 KGHSH, CDR2 LQKENI.

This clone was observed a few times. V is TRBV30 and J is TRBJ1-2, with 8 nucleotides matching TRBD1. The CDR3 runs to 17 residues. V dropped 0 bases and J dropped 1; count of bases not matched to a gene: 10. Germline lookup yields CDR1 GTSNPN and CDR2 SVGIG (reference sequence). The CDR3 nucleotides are TGTGCCTGGAGTGTGGCCGGAACAGGGGGGATTAACTATGGCTACACCTTC. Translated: CAWSVAGTGGINYGYTF.

CDR3: CASSGTGPYEQYF. CDR3 nucleotide sequence: TGTGCCAGTTCCGGGACAGGGCCCTACGAGCAGTACTTC. V usage is TRBV6-5 and J usage is TRBJ2-7, with 9 bases identical to TRBD1. The V gene end was trimmed by 9 bases and the J gene end by 2 bases; junction bases not matched to a gene: 5. This CDR3 is built from 13 residues. Germline values: CDR1 MNHEY, CDR2 SVGAGI.

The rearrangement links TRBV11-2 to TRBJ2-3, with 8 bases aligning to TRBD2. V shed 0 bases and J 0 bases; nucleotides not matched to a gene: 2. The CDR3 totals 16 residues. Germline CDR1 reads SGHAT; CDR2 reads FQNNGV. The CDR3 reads CASSLELAASTDTQYF. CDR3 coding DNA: TGTGCCAGCAGCTTAGAACTAGCGGCTAGCACAGATACGCAGTATTTT.

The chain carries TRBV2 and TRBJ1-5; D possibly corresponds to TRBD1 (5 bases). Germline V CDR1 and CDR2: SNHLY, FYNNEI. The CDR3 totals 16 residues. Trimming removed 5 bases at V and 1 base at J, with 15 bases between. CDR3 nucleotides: TGTGCCAGCAGTCCAATTCAGGGCGCGAGCAATCAGCCCCAGCATTTT. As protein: CASSPIQGASNQPQHF.

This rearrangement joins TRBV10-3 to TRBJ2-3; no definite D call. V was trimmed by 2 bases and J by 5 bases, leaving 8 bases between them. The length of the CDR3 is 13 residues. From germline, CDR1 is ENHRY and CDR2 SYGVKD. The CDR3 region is CAISEVTRDTQYF. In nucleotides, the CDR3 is TGTGCCATCAGTGAGGTAACAAGAGATACGCAGTATTTT.